The next 20 T cell receptor beta chains were all read from a single sample in a study of metastatic and nonmetastatic thyroid tumors. There were no patients who had received any treatment before thyroid surgery. With MiXCR, TCRdb reprocessed the PCR reads. The sample has some 20,000 clones, 27% seen once. The sequencing sample was made of blood. These receptors all stem from a female donor with papillary thyroid cancer or a benign thyroid nodule (not recorded which). Some clones in this sample may be carry-over from other donors' samples.

J is TRBJ2-3 and V is TRBV20-1; no definite D call. Germline-derived CDR1 and CDR2 are DFQATT and SNEGSKA (reference sequence). The CDR3 has 15 residues. The V end was cut by 3 bases, the J end by 6 bases, with 19 bases between. The CDR3 DNA follows: TGCAGTGCTAGTGGGCGTCTCGGTGGCGTTGATACGCAGTATTTT. Residues: CSASGRLGGVDTQYF.

Many counts were recorded for this clone. The chain has TRBV7-2 and TRBJ1-3; TRBD1 agrees at 7 bases. The CDR3 loop spans 18 amino acids. V lost 7 bases to trimming and J lost 0 bases; unmatched junction nucleotides: 15. The germline gives CDR1 SGHTA, CDR2 FQGNSA. CDR3 in amino acids: CASTADRPGQLSGNTIYF. The CDR3 bases are TGTGCCAGCACCGCTGACCGACCGGGACAGCTCTCTGGAAACACCATATATTTT.

This clone was seen more than once but under ten times. The chain uses TRBV6-5 and TRBJ2-7; tentatively, D is TRBD2 (6 bases). The CDR3 spans 13 residues. The V and J ends lost 4 bases and 7 bases respectively, with 14 bases between them. Germline V gives CDR1 MNHEY, CDR2 SVGAGI. The DNA of the CDR3 is TGTGCCAGCAGTTCACAGGTGGCGGGAGAGCAGTACTTC. It is translated as CASSSQVAGEQYF.

Notes on this clone: With a much larger clone just one base away, this may be a read error. The chain couples TRBV6-2 or TRBV6-3 to TRBJ2-1; TRBD2 is a possible D gene (5 bases). The CDR3 totals 12 residues. V was cut by 4 bases and J by 9 bases, with 10 bases left in between. Germline V gives CDR1 MNHEY, CDR2 SVGEGT. The CDR3 bases are TGTGCCAGCAGTTTTTCCGCGGGTGAGCAGTTCTTC. This gives the protein CASSFSAGEQFF.

This clone was detected ten times or more. Other DNA variants within this sample encode the same CDR3. V gene TRBV7-9 combines with J gene TRBJ2-5; weak D call: TRBD2 (5 bases). V lost 6 bases to trimming and J lost 5 bases, with 13 bases between them. Germline lookup yields CDR1 SEHNR and CDR2 FQNEAQ (reference sequence). The CDR3 has 13 amino acids. The CDR3 sequence is CASRGRTGETQYF. DNA of the CDR3: TGTGCCAGCAGGGGGAGAACCGGGGAGACCCAGTACTTC. Full variable domain (missing parts from reference TRBV7-9 and TRBJ2-5): DTGVSQNPRHKITKRGQNVTFRCDPISEHNRLYWYRQTLGQGPEFLTYFQNEAQLEKSRLLSDRFSAERPKGSFSTLEIQRTEQGDSAMYLCASRGRTGETQYFGPGTRLLVL.

A few counts support this clone. The chain carries TRBV12-3 or TRBV12-4 and TRBJ2-7; D not certain. Trimming cost V 6 bases and J 4 bases, with 16 bases left between them. This CDR3 has 14 amino acids. CDR3 DNA sequence: TGTGCCAGCAGACGGTCTAGAAGGAGTTACGAGCAGTACTTC. Encoded protein: CASRRSRRSYEQYF.

A few counts support this clone. This rearrangement joins TRBV6-1 to TRBJ1-5; no clear D gene. The CDR3 is 12 amino acids. The V end was cut by 5 bases, the J end by 5 bases, with 7 bases between. The germline V gene has CDR1 MNHNS and CDR2 SASEGT. This chain's CDR3 is CASSTVYQPQHF. The CDR3 DNA follows: TGTGCCAGCAGTACAGTATATCAGCCCCAGCATTTT.

The chain links TRBV11-1 to TRBJ2-3; 8 bases align to TRBD2. Trimming removed 5 bases from V and 4 bases from J; junction bases left unmatched: 8. The CDR3 covers 15 residues. Germline V lookup: CDR1 SGHAT, CDR2 FQDESV (reference sequence). The CDR3 reads CASSHPAGDADTQYF. The CDR3 bases are TGTGCCAGCAGCCACCCAGCGGGGGACGCAGATACGCAGTATTTT.

The chain joins TRBV30 to TRBJ1-5; the D is unclear. CDR1 is GTSNPN, CDR2 SVGIG, per germline (reference sequence). This CDR3 has 15 residues. The germline V and J ends were trimmed by 3 bases and 3 bases, with 15 bases remaining between them. Written as DNA, the CDR3 is TGTGCCTGGAGGAAATTGTGGGGAGTCAATCAGCCCCAGCATTTT. It encodes CAWRKLWGVNQPQHF.

This clone is deemed medium-sized (0.01 to 0.1%). This chain connects TRBV20-1 to TRBJ1-1; tentatively, D is TRBD1 (5 bases). The CDR3 extends over 12 amino acids. V dropped 0 bases and J dropped 10 bases, with 12 bases sitting between them. Per the germline V gene, CDR1 is DFQATT and CDR2 is SNEGSKA (reference sequence). CDR3: CSARDLGLGAFF. The CDR3 nucleotides read TGCAGTGCTAGAGATTTGGGGCTGGGAGCTTTCTTT.

The chain couples TRBV20-1 to TRBJ2-7; no clear D gene. CDR1 and CDR2 (germline): DFQATT, SNEGSKA (reference sequence). The CDR3 is 11 amino acids. V lost 5 bases and J lost 2, with 7 bases in between. CDR3 protein: CSAGQAYEQYF. The CDR3 region has the DNA TGCAGTGCTGGCCAGGCCTACGAGCAGTACTTC.

This clone is labeled as medium-sized. The chain uses TRBV12-3 or TRBV12-4 and TRBJ1-2; TRBD1 might be the D (5 bases). The CDR3 loop spans 15 amino acids. V was clipped by 3 bases and J by 4 bases, with 15 bases between them. CDR3 bases: TGTGCCAGCAGTTTGGGGGTGGCAGAGATCTATGGCTACACCTTC. Protein: CASSLGVAEIYGYTF.

By share, this clone ranks as medium-sized. The rearrangement uses TRBV6-1 and TRBJ2-5, with D possibly being TRBD2 (5 bases). The CDR3 is 13 residues long. The V end lost 3 bases, the J end lost 3 bases, and 8 bases lay between the germline ends. Per the germline V gene, CDR1 is MNHNS and CDR2 is SASEGT. This CDR3 is CASSEREKETQYF. Here the CDR3 DNA reads TGTGCCAGCAGTGAGAGGGAGAAAGAGACCCAGTACTTC.

This clone was seen many times. This CDR3 is CSVARTEAFF. CDR3 nucleotide sequence: TGCAGCGTTGCGAGGACTGAAGCTTTCTTT. The gene calls are TRBV29-1 and TRBJ1-1; D unresolved. The CDR3 length is 10 residues. V lost 4 bases and J lost 5, with 5 bases in between. Germline V CDR1 and CDR2: SQVTM, ANQGSEA.

This clone appeared many times. The chain couples TRBV15 to TRBJ1-1; no firm D call. The germline V and J ends were trimmed by 0 bases and 9 bases, with 14 bases remaining between them. Germline CDR1 reads LNHNV; CDR2 reads YYDKDF (reference sequence). The CDR3 runs 14 residues. The DNA of the CDR3 is TGTGCCACCAGCAGAGATCGGGTAGGGTTGAAAGCTTTCTTT. Its translation: CATSRDRVGLKAFF.

In its sample, this clone was seen a few times. V usage is TRBV6-1 and J usage is TRBJ1-1; no clear D. V lost 8 bases to trimming and J lost 4 bases, with 14 bases between them. The CDR3 is 13 amino acids. The V gene's germline CDR1 is MNHNS and CDR2 SASEGT. The CDR3 spells CASWGRLLTEAFF. The CDR3 coding sequence is TGTGCCAGCTGGGGAAGGCTACTCACTGAAGCTTTCTTT.

Many counts were recorded for this clone. The chain is built from TRBV7-2 and TRBJ1-2, with 9 bases that match TRBD1. The CDR3 loop spans 15 amino acids. J lost 5 bases, V lost 5 bases, and 9 bases had no gene match. Germline V CDR1 and CDR2: SGHTA, FQGNSA. The CDR3 coding sequence is TGTGCCAGCAGCGTAACAGGGGGCAACGGATATGGCTACACCTTC. Encoded protein: CASSVTGGNGYGYTF.

This clone was detected once. The chain recombines TRBV20-1 with TRBJ2-7; 12 bases map to TRBD2. CDR3 length equals 17 residues. Germline values: CDR1 DFQATT, CDR2 SNEGSKA (reference sequence). J gave up 4 bases and V 6 bases, and 16 bases lay outside the gene matches. CDR3 region: CSAPPGLAGHKRYEQYF. The DNA for the CDR3 is TGCAGTGCCCCCCCCGGACTAGCGGGGCATAAGAGGTACGAGCAGTACTTC.

Sample share makes this clone medium-sized. The V gene is TRBV6-1, the J gene TRBJ2-2; 7 bases are shared with TRBD1. Germline V gives CDR1 MNHNS, CDR2 SASEGT. The CDR3 has 14 residues. The V gene end was trimmed by 5 bases and the J gene end by 6 bases; junction bases not matched to a gene: 6. The CDR3 is CASSSRQGPGELFF. The CDR3 DNA reads TGTGCCAGCAGTTCCCGACAGGGACCCGGGGAGCTGTTTTTT.

The chain has TRBV7-6 and TRBJ2-2, with a weak D call TRBD2 (7 bases). CDR1 SGHVS and CDR2 FNYEAQ come from the germline V gene. Trimming shortened V by 7 bases and J by 4 bases, and 19 bases separated the two germline ends. The CDR3 runs 16 residues. CDR3 nucleotide sequence: TGTGCCAGCAATCAAGGCACGGGGGGCAGCACCGGGGAGCTGTTTTTT. This translates into CASNQGTGGSTGELFF. Using reference TRBV7-6 and TRBJ2-2 for the parts outside the CDR3, the full variable domain is GAGVSQSPRYKVTKRGQDVALRCDPISGHVSLYWYRQALGQGPEFLTYFNYEAQQDKSGLPNDRFSAERPEGSISTLTIQRTEQRDSAMYRCASNQGTGGSTGELFFGEGSRLTVL.